The present T cell receptor beta chain was sequenced within a study of cytomegalovirus exposure and HLA in healthy donors. Turning to the study itself: The roughly 130 validation repertoires used the same platform as the approximately 670 first-cohort repertoires, a later analysis reported. Study-wide results and limits: It was reported that the classifier diagnosed cytomegalovirus status with high specificity and sensitivity in both the original and validation cohorts. The study labeled fewer than 200 TCR beta chains cytomegalovirus-associated. Most TCR sequences were rare, but some public TCRs occurred in many donors.

Measured with immunoSEQ multiplex PCR; TCRdb has only the in-frame clones, and not every one. The sample records under 75,000 clones, around 85% being singletons. Per germline, CDR1 WNHNN and CDR2 SYGVQD (reference sequence). V lost 5 bases and J 3 bases, leaving 26 bases between the germline ends. The CDR3 contains 18 residues. A word on this clone: Its specificity is unknown.

The clonotype comes from a man aged 30 to 39 in good health and CMV-seronegative. Sequenced: PBMCs. The V call is TRBV10-1, the J call TRBJ2-7; possibly TRBD2 for D (5 bases). The CDR3 DNA reads TGCGCCAGCAGTCCACGACTAAAGATCGTGGACGGATTCTACGAGCAGTACTTC. Protein product: CASSPRLKIVDGFYEQYF.